These 21 T cell receptor beta chains were all obtained from the same sample, sequenced in a study of cytomegalovirus exposure and HLA in healthy donors. The PCR had 60 Vbeta and 13 Jbeta primers. Clones were read by immunoSEQ multiplex PCR, and TCRdb kept only the in-frame ones, dropping some. The repertoire holds some 85,000 clones, with around three quarters as singletons. Input material: PBMCs. The receptor set was obtained from a woman aged 40 to 50 in good health and CMV-seropositive.

The chain is built from TRBV14 and TRBJ2-5, with 7 bases fitting TRBD1. This CDR3 has 16 residues. CDR1 is SGHDN, CDR2 FVKESK, per germline. V gave up 1 base and J gave up 2 bases; unmatched junction bases: 7. The CDR3 DNA sequence: TGTGCCAGCAGCCAAGGGAAGGGACAGACTCAAGAGACCCAGTACTTC. It specifies CASSQGKGQTQETQYF.

The rearrangement uses TRBV11-3 and TRBJ2-3, with TRBD2 matching over 13 bases. V gave up 5 bases and J gave up 12 bases; unmatched junction bases: 8. The CDR3 is made up of 14 amino acids. Per germline, CDR1 SGHNT and CDR2 YENEEA. The DNA of the CDR3 is TGTGCCAGCAGCCACCGGACTAGCGGGAGTTCTCAGTATTTT. Encoded protein: CASSHRTSGSSQYF.

For this clone: One junction end disagrees with the germline gene, perhaps due to a read error. This sequence joins TRBV7-2 and TRBJ2-7; D might be TRBD2 (5 bases). This CDR3 spans 14 amino acids. CDR1 and CDR2 (germline): SGHTA, FQGNSA. CDR3 in DNA: TGTGCCAGCAGCTTCCCGGGGATCCTCTACGGGCAGTACTTC. As protein: CASSFPGILYGQYF.

The gene calls are TRBV5-1 and TRBJ2-3; the D is unclear. Germline CDR1 is SGHRS and CDR2 is YFSETQ. The CDR3 sequence is 14 residues long. V was cut by 0 bases and J by 6 bases, with 11 bases left in between. The CDR3 region has the DNA TGCGCCAGCAGCTTGGAACTTACCTGGGATACGCAGTATTTT. Its protein is CASSLELTWDTQYF.

J is TRBJ2-5 and V is TRBV7-8; no clear D. V was cut by 3 bases and J by 5 bases, with 13 bases left in between. The CDR3 length is 14 residues. Germline CDR1 and CDR2: SGHVS and FQNEAQ. In DNA form, the CDR3 reads TGTGCCAGCAGCTTTAGTCATGGTGAGGAGACCCAGTACTTC. This encodes CASSFSHGEETQYF.

The rearrangement uses TRBV4-3 and TRBJ2-1; 7 bases map to TRBD2. The CDR3 has 16 residues. V shed 4 bases and J 1 base; nucleotides not matched to a gene: 7. Looked up from germline, CDR1 is LGHNA and CDR2 is YSLEER. The CDR3 region has the DNA TGCGCCAGCAGCCTAGGGGAGGGCGGGTCCTACAATGAGCAGTTCTTC. As protein: CASSLGEGGSYNEQFF.

This clone has just one count. The chain employs TRBV7-9 and TRBJ1-2, with TRBD1 matching over 8 bases. CDR1 SEHNR and CDR2 FQNEAQ come from the germline V gene (reference sequence). The junction had 14 bases not matched to a gene; V was cut back by 6 bases and J by 8 bases. The CDR3 length is 15 residues. Here the CDR3 DNA reads TGTGCCAGCAGACGAGGGCAGGGGGCGTTCCAGGGCTACACCTTC. This translates into CASRRGQGAFQGYTF.

The table lists this clone with a count of one. The genes are TRBV27 and TRBJ1-1, with a weak D call TRBD1 (6 bases). The CDR3 contains 14 residues. Germline V CDR1 and CDR2: MNHEY, SMNVEV (reference sequence). The V end lost 4 bases, the J end lost 3 bases, and 12 bases lay between the germline ends. CDR3 amino acids: CASSYSTGYTEAFF. Here the CDR3 DNA reads TGTGCCAGCAGTTACTCCACAGGGTACACTGAAGCTTTCTTT.

The chain combines TRBV4-3 with TRBJ1-1, with 11 positions matching TRBD1. The CDR3 consists of 19 residues. Germline CDR1 LGHNA, CDR2 YSLEER. V lost 0 bases, J lost 0 bases, and 9 bases stayed unmatched. The CDR3 bases are TGCGCCAGCAGCCAAGATCTCCGGACAGGGGGCCCCATGAACACTGAAGCTTTCTTT. It codes for CASSQDLRTGGPMNTEAFF.

J is TRBJ2-7 and V is TRBV7-9; D not resolved. V was trimmed by 5 bases and J by 6 bases, leaving 23 bases between them. Germline loops: CDR1 SEHNR, CDR2 FQNEAQ (reference sequence). The CDR3 runs 16 residues. CDR3 coding DNA: TGTGCCAGCAGCGCCCCGTCCCCCTCGGGTCTCCCCGAGCAGTACTTC. Amino acids: CASSAPSPSGLPEQYF.

This sequence joins TRBV6-1 and TRBJ2-7; a weak D match, TRBD2 (5 bases). CDR3 length equals 12 residues. Deletions cut 7 bases from V and 6 bases from J, with 13 bases between. Germline assignment: CDR1 MNHNS and CDR2 SASEGT. Here the CDR3 reads CASKTSRVEQYF. CDR3 nucleotide sequence: TGTGCCAGCAAAACCTCGCGGGTCGAGCAGTACTTC.

This chain joins TRBV19 and TRBJ2-1; D not certain. V was trimmed by 3 bases and J by 5 bases, leaving 8 bases between them. The germline gives CDR1 LNHDA, CDR2 SQIVND (reference sequence). The CDR3 is 13 amino acids. The CDR3 loop is CASSIVSDNEQFF. The CDR3, as DNA: TGTGCCAGTAGTATCGTTTCCGACAATGAGCAGTTCTTC. Full variable domain (rest looked up from reference TRBV19 and TRBJ2-1): DGGITQSPKYLFRKEGQNVTLSCEQNLNHDAMYWYRQDPGQGLRLIYYSQIVNDFQKGDIAEGYSVSREKKESFPLTVTSAQKNPTAFYLCASSIVSDNEQFFGPGTRLTVL.

The chain employs TRBV19 and TRBJ2-3; TRBD2 matches at 11 bases. J gave up 2 bases and V 4 bases, and 5 bases lay outside the gene matches. Germline V gene lookup returns CDR1 LNHDA and CDR2 SQIVND (reference sequence). The CDR3 contains 16 residues. DNA for the CDR3: TGTGCCAGTAGTACCGGGACTAGCGGTTTCACAGATACGCAGTATTTT. Protein: CASSTGTSGFTDTQYF. Variable domain in full (rest from reference TRBV19 and TRBJ2-3): DGGITQSPKYLFRKEGQNVTLSCEQNLNHDAMYWYRQDPGQGLRLIYYSQIVNDFQKGDIAEGYSVSREKKESFPLTVTSAQKNPTAFYLCASSTGTSGFTDTQYFGPGTRLTVL.

This chain connects TRBV7-8 to TRBJ1-5; 8 bases agree with TRBD1. The junction had 12 bases not matched to a gene; V was cut back by 6 bases and J by 5 bases. The CDR3 loop spans 16 amino acids. The germline V gene encodes CDR1 SGHVS and CDR2 FQNEAQ. This CDR3 is CASRLQGGLADQPQHF. CDR3 DNA sequence: TGTGCCAGCAGGTTACAGGGGGGTTTGGCCGATCAGCCCCAGCATTTT.

This chain links TRBV11-3 with TRBJ2-1, with D possibly being TRBD2 (7 bases). CDR3 length: 17 residues. V lost 5 bases to trimming and J lost 0 bases, with 17 bases between them. Looked up from germline, CDR1 is SGHNT and CDR2 is YENEEA. The CDR3 nucleotides are TGTGCCAGCAGCCTAAGGGGGGGGGTTAGCTCCTACAATGAGCAGTTCTTC. Amino acid sequence: CASSLRGGVSSYNEQFF.

The chain employs TRBV7-8 and TRBJ2-1; 8 nucleotides line up with TRBD2. Germline values: CDR1 SGHVS, CDR2 FQNEAQ. With V trimmed by 5 bases and J by 8 bases, 17 bases remained unmatched. This CDR3 has 17 residues. The CDR3 here is CASSPLAGSWVSDEQFF. The CDR3, as DNA: TGTGCCAGCAGCCCTTTAGCGGGAAGTTGGGTTAGCGATGAGCAGTTCTTC.

The genes are TRBV2 and TRBJ1-4, with 8 bases that match TRBD1. V shed 3 bases, J shed 10 bases, and the junction held 7 bases outside the gene matches. Germline V gene sequence: CDR1 SNHLY, CDR2 FYNNEI. The CDR3 loop spans 14 amino acids. The CDR3 sequence is CASSEGTGRGKLFF. CDR3 DNA sequence: TGTGCCAGCAGTGAGGGGACAGGTCGGGGAAAACTGTTTTTT. Full variable domain (missing parts from reference TRBV2 and TRBJ1-4): EPEVTQTPSHQVTQMGQEVILRCVPISNHLYFYWYRQILGQKVEFLVSFYNNEISEKSEIFDDQFSVERPDGSNFTLKIRSTKLEDSAMYFCASSEGTGRGKLFFGSGTQLSVL.

This chain uses TRBV11-2 with TRBJ2-5; 9 positions match TRBD1. The better agreement between TRBJ2-7 and the DNA end casts doubt on the J call. Germline lookup yields CDR1 SGHAT and CDR2 FQNNGV. This CDR3 contains 15 residues. The CDR3 DNA is TGTGCCAGCAGAAAAACAGGGGGCGGCTCCTACGAGCAGTACTTC. As protein: CASRKTGGGSYEQYF.

The sample holds one count of this clone. CDR3 nucleotide sequence: TGTGCCAGCTCACCACTAGCGGGAGGGGACGAGACCCAGTACTTC. This encodes CASSPLAGGDETQYF. V usage is TRBV18 and J usage is TRBJ2-5; 11 bases are a match to TRBD2. The germline CDR1 and CDR2 sequences are KGHSH and LQKENI. Unmatched junction bases numbered 3, after V lost 1 base and J lost 5 bases. This CDR3 comprises 15 residues.

The chain links TRBV11-3 to TRBJ2-1, with a weak D call TRBD2 (6 bases). Germline CDR1 SGHNT, CDR2 YENEEA. The CDR3 has 14 amino acids. Deletions cut 8 bases from V and 0 bases from J, with 11 bases between. The CDR3 nucleotides read TGTGCCAGCTCTGGGGGGAGCTCCTACAATGAGCAGTTCTTC. This translates into CASSGGSSYNEQFF.

The chain has TRBV2 and TRBJ2-7; D is perhaps TRBD1 (6 bases). Trimming took 4 bases from V and 5 from J, leaving 12 bases between them. The CDR3 is 13 residues long. Per germline, CDR1 SNHLY and CDR2 FYNNEI. The CDR3 region is CASSAQGINEQYF. As DNA, the CDR3 is TGTGCCAGCAGTGCACAGGGTATCAACGAGCAGTACTTC.